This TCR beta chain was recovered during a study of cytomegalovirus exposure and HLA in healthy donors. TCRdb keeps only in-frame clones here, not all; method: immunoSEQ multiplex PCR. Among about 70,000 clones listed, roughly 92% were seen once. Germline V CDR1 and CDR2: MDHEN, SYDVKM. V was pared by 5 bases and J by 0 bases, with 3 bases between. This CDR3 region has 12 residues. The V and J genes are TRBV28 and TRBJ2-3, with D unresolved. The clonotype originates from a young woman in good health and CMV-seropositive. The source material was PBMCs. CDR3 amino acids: CASSPSTDTQYF. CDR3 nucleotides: TGTGCCAGCAGTCCAAGCACAGATACGCAGTATTTT.